The 24 T cell receptor beta chains below all came from one sample that was sequenced in a study of blood T cells in healthy people across ages. A second PCR, run for about 6 to 11 cycles, used a sample-barcoded 5' primer plus a J-beta primer mix. TCRdb processed the 5' RACE reads anew with MiXCR; each CDR3 protein has one entry. Among about 570,000 distinct CDR3 sequences listed, 25% to 30% were seen once. The sequencing sample was made of blood. The receptors derive from a woman in her 70s in good health.

CDR3 region: CASSQFGTGFGYEQFF. CDR3 DNA: TGTGCCAGCAGCCAATTCGGGACAGGGTTCGGGTATGAGCAGTTCTTC. V and J are TRBV7-9 and TRBJ2-1; 9 nucleotides match TRBD1. CDR1 is SEHNR, CDR2 FQNEAQ, per germline (reference sequence). This CDR3 is built from 16 residues. V gave up 5 bases and J gave up 8 bases; unmatched junction bases: 13.

This chain links TRBV20-1 with TRBJ2-5, with 10 bases matching TRBD2. V lost 6 bases and J lost 2; bases outside the gene matches: 3. Germline V gene data show CDR1 as DFQATT and CDR2 as SNEGSKA (reference sequence). The CDR3 extends over 13 amino acids. The chain's CDR3 is CSAAGLAQETQYF. CDR3 bases: TGCAGTGCCGCGGGACTAGCGCAAGAGACCCAGTACTTC.

At least ten counts were recorded for this clonotype. The chain couples TRBV7-9 to TRBJ1-2; D remains ambiguous. V dropped 3 bases and J dropped 5 bases, with 10 bases sitting between them. CDR3 length: 13 amino acids. Germline values: CDR1 SEHNR, CDR2 FQNEAQ (reference sequence). The CDR3 reads CASSFAREYGYTF. CDR3 nucleotides: TGTGCCAGCAGCTTTGCCCGGGAGTATGGCTACACCTTC.

This clonotype was counted a few times. The chain recombines TRBV4-2 with TRBJ2-4; 13 nucleotides line up with TRBD2. The CDR3 contains 20 residues. The ends lost 4 bases at V and 0 bases at J; junction bases unmatched: 12. Germline values: CDR1 LGHNA, CDR2 YNFKEQ. DNA of the CDR3: TGTGCCAGCAGCCTATGGACTAGCGGGGGAGGGGACCTAGCCAAAAACATTCAGTACTTC. It codes for CASSLWTSGGGDLAKNIQYF.

CDR3 amino acids: CASSHSTDTQYF. The CDR3 DNA reads TGCGCCAGCAGCCATAGCACAGATACGCAGTATTTT. The chain uses TRBV4-3 and TRBJ2-3, with D hard to call. Trimming pared 3 bases from V and 0 bases from J, leaving 1 base between. There are 12 residues in the CDR3. Germline loops: CDR1 LGHNA, CDR2 YSLEER.

This clonotype was seen at least ten times. The chain links TRBV12-3 or TRBV12-4 to TRBJ1-4; D may be TRBD1 (5 bases). The ends were cut back, 3 bases at V and 8 bases at J, with 13 bases in the middle. The CDR3 contains 14 residues. CDR3 nucleotide sequence: TGTGCCAGCAGTTTTGGACAACTGGGGGAAAAACTGTTTTTT. Protein product: CASSFGQLGEKLFF.

J is TRBJ2-3 and V is TRBV7-2, with 10 bases identical to TRBD2. CDR1 and CDR2 from the germline V gene are SGHTA and FQGNSA. The CDR3 length is 15 residues. V shed 3 bases, J shed 9 bases, and the junction held 9 bases outside the gene matches. The CDR3 is CASSLLGPSGGTQYF. Written as DNA, the CDR3 is TGTGCCAGCAGCTTGCTAGGCCCTAGCGGGGGCACGCAGTATTTT.

Here the CDR3 reads CASSTQGIGGYTF. The CDR3 region has the DNA TGCGCCAGCAGCACACAGGGAATTGGAGGCTACACCTTC. The genes are TRBV5-1 and TRBJ1-2, with D tentatively TRBD1 (6 bases). V was trimmed by 4 bases and J by 8 bases, leaving 15 bases between them. The V gene's germline CDR1 is SGHRS and CDR2 YFSETQ. The length of the CDR3 is 13 residues.

This chain joins TRBV4-2 and TRBJ2-1; D gene ambiguous. The end of the DNA is better explained by TRBJ2-7, so the J call may be wrong. The CDR3 loop spans 14 amino acids. The germline CDR1 and CDR2 sequences are LGHNA and YNFKEQ. Here the CDR3 reads CASSQRNGLYEQYF. The CDR3 DNA follows: TGTGCCAGCAGCCAACGAAACGGGCTCTACGAGCAGTACTTC.

Remarks on this clonotype: An end of the junction differs from the germline gene, which may be a read error. The chain uses TRBV10-3 and TRBJ1-5; D is unclear. CDR1 is ENHRY, CDR2 SYGVKD, per germline. There are 17 residues in the CDR3. This CDR3 reads CAIGEAVRPDSNQPQHF. The CDR3 region has the DNA TGTGCCATCGGTGAGGCGGTCCGTCCGGACAGCAATCAGCCCCAGCATTTT.

The J gene is TRBJ2-5, the V gene TRBV27; 8 positions match TRBD2. The CDR3 is 14 residues long. Germline V gene sequence: CDR1 MNHEY, CDR2 SMNVEV (reference sequence). Trimming took 5 bases from V and 9 from J; bases not matched to a gene: 11. This CDR3 reads CASSTPGGGRPQYF. The CDR3 region has the DNA TGTGCCAGCAGTACCCCAGGCGGGGGGCGGCCCCAGTACTTC.

The V call is TRBV29-1, the J call TRBJ2-7, with 7 nucleotides matching TRBD1. Trimming cost V 4 bases and J 6 bases; bases outside gene matches: 6. Germline lookup yields CDR1 SQVTM and CDR2 ANQGSEA. The CDR3 totals 12 residues. The CDR3 loop is CSVVRGDSEQYF. The CDR3 DNA reads as TGCAGCGTTGTGAGAGGGGACAGCGAGCAGTACTTC.

V usage is TRBV20-1 and J usage is TRBJ2-1, with D perhaps matching TRBD1 (6 bases). The J call could be wrong; TRBJ2-5 is a better fit for the DNA end. The CDR3 loop spans 14 amino acids. CDR1 is DFQATT and CDR2 is SNEGSKA in the germline V gene (reference sequence). CDR3 nucleotides: TGCAGTGCTAGGTCAGACAGGAGTCAAGAGACCCAGTACTTC. Amino acids: CSARSDRSQETQYF.

The rearrangement joins TRBV7-2 to TRBJ1-5; TRBD1 matches 7 bases. The trim removed 5 bases at V and 7 bases at J, leaving 5 bases unmatched. CDR1 is SGHTA, CDR2 FQGNSA, per germline. The CDR3 runs to 13 residues. The CDR3 region has the DNA TGTGCCAGCAGCCCGACAGGGAGCCAGCCCCAGCATTTT. Its protein product is CASSPTGSQPQHF.

The chain uses TRBV20-1 and TRBJ1-5; D remains unclear. CDR3 length: 13 residues. V was clipped by 0 bases and J by 0 bases, with 3 bases between them. Germline V gene sequence: CDR1 DFQATT, CDR2 SNEGSKA (reference sequence). Written as DNA, the CDR3 is TGCAGTGCTAGAGAGCCTAGCAATCAGCCCCAGCATTTT. This encodes CSAREPSNQPQHF.

This clonotype was detected a few times. A junction end diverges from the germline sequence, so it may reflect a read error. The chain is built from TRBV5-1 and TRBJ2-2, with D possibly being TRBD2 (6 bases). Germline CDR1 is SGHRS and CDR2 is YFSETQ. The CDR3 covers 18 residues. CDR3 bases: TGCGCCAGCAACTTGGCCGGGTCCGGGGGTGTTTCCACCGGGGAGCTGTTTTTT. Translated: CASNLAGSGGVSTGELFF.

The rearrangement links TRBV5-1 to TRBJ2-1; D is perhaps TRBD1 (5 bases). This CDR3 is built from 15 residues. Germline V gene data show CDR1 as SGHRS and CDR2 as YFSETQ. V lost 3 bases to trimming and J lost 3 bases, with 13 bases between them. CDR3 amino acids: CASSSDWGSYNEQFF. For the CDR3, the DNA is TGCGCCAGCAGCTCAGATTGGGGCAGCTACAATGAGCAGTTCTTC.

V and J are TRBV2 and TRBJ1-2, with D perhaps TRBD1 (6 bases). Germline values: CDR1 SNHLY, CDR2 FYNNEI. V lost 1 base, J lost 2 bases, and 11 bases lay in between. This CDR3 has 15 residues. The CDR3 sequence is CASSEEGQGNYGYTF. The DNA of the CDR3 is TGTGCCAGCAGTGAAGAGGGGCAGGGGAACTATGGCTACACCTTC.

The chain combines TRBV7-2 with TRBJ2-5; 11 bases align to TRBD2. Germline assignment: CDR1 SGHTA and CDR2 FQGNSA. This CDR3 is built from 16 residues. The J segment lost 5 bases and the V segment lost 5 bases, leaving 10 bases of the junction unmatched. The CDR3 protein is CASSTRGSGGVETQYF. The CDR3, as DNA: TGTGCCAGCAGCACCCGGGGTAGCGGGGGGGTTGAGACCCAGTACTTC.

This clonotype appeared a few times. The rearrangement joins TRBV5-8 to TRBJ1-2; no clear D gene. Germline V gene lookup returns CDR1 SGHTS and CDR2 YDEGEE. The V and J ends lost 0 bases and 4 bases respectively, with 13 bases between them. The CDR3 extends over 15 amino acids. CDR3 loop: CASSLAWGSAYGYTF. In nucleotides, the CDR3 is TGTGCCAGCAGCTTGGCGTGGGGATCAGCCTATGGCTACACCTTC.

The V and J genes are TRBV5-1 and TRBJ2-3; the match to TRBD2 covers 7 bases. Germline lookup yields CDR1 SGHRS and CDR2 YFSETQ. The CDR3 is 14 amino acids. Trimming cost V 5 bases and J 3 bases; bases outside gene matches: 6. CDR3 sequence (DNA): TGCGCCAGCAGTCGGAGCGGGGAAACAGATACGCAGTATTTT. Residues: CASSRSGETDTQYF.

In this sample, this clonotype turned up a few times. The V gene is TRBV10-3, the J gene TRBJ2-7, with D possibly being TRBD1 or TRBD2 (6 bases each). The ends were cut back, 3 bases at V and 6 bases at J, with 18 bases in the middle. The germline V gene has CDR1 ENHRY and CDR2 SYGVKD. CDR3 size: 15 residues. The CDR3 DNA reads as TGTGCCATCAGTGATAAAGGCGGGGACACGGGCGAGCAGTACTTC. Encoded protein: CAISDKGGDTGEQYF.

The chain couples TRBV29-1 to TRBJ2-1; 9 bases match TRBD2. The CDR3 covers 16 residues. Germline-derived CDR1 and CDR2 are SQVTM and ANQGSEA. Unmatched junction bases numbered 9, after V lost 5 bases and J lost 1 base. In nucleotides, the CDR3 is TGCAGCGTTCCCATAGGGGCGGGAGGGTCCTACAATGAGCAGTTCTTC. Translating it yields CSVPIGAGGSYNEQFF.

The genes are TRBV14 and TRBJ2-5, with 8 bases aligning to TRBD2. Germline V gene data show CDR1 as SGHDN and CDR2 as FVKESK. CDR3 length: 15 amino acids. V trimming: 5 bases; J trimming: 4 bases; junction bases outside the gene matches: 9. CDR3 DNA sequence: TGTGCCAGCAGCGTACCGCGGGGGGCCCGAGAGACCCAGTACTTC. It is translated as CASSVPRGARETQYF.